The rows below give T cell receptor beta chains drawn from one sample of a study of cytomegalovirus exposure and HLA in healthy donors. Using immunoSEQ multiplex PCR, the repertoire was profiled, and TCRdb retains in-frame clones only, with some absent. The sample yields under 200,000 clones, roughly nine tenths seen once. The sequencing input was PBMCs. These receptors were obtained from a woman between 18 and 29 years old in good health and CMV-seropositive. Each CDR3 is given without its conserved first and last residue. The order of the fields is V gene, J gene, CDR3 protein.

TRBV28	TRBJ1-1	ASSLRTGGTEAF
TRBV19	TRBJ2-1	ASSIVNGINEQF
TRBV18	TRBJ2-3	ASSPIQDTQY
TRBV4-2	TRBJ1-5	ASSQTRNDAWPQH
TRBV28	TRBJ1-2	ASSLVGGRGYGYT
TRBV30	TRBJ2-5	ALSGRAEETQY
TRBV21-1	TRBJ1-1	ASSKNIWTEYIFMNTEAF
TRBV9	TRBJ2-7	ASSPDLLVGGEQY
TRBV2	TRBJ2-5	ASTASGSTGETQY
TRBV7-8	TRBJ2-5	ASSLTRGTSGRWGQETQY
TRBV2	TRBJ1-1	ASSERRGANTEAF
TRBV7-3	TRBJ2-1	ASSLTSGSRDEQF
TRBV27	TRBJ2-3	ASSSASGRRADTQY
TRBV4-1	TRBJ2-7	ASSYAGTSGSYEQY
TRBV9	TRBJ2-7	ASSVGGSPYEQY
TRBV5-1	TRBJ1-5	ASSPVGQGGQPQH
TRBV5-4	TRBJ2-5	ASSFVGQGAYSGSETQY
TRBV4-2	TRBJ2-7	ASSQYLAGDNYEQY
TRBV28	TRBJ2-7	ASIELRDRTYEQY
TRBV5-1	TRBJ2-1	ASSYGRGPYNEQF
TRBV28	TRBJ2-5	ASSSLAGEWAQY
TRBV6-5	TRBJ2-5	ASSQWDRGQETQY
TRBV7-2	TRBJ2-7	ASSLGLSGYEQY
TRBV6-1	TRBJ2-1	ASSERRGREGEQF
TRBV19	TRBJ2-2	ASSTLTGTGELF
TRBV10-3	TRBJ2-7	AISESSSGRVTYEQY
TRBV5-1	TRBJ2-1	ASSLGSWRESSYNEQF
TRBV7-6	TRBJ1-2	ASSPTGGIDGYT
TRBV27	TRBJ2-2	ASSLWTGTTGELF
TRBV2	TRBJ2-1	ASSEARQGQEQF
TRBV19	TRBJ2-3	ASRAGRADTQY
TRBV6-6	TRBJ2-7	ASSYSLSDSYEQY
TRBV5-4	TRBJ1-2	ASSLDTFYGYT
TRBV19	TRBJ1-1	ASTRILTPNTEAF
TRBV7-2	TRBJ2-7	ASSFRRSSYEQY
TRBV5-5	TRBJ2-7	ASSLELAGAYEQY
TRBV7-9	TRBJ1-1	ASSRNQGENTEAF
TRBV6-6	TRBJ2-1	ASSPRGTGAYNEQF
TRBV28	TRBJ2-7	ASSLWAGGIYEQY
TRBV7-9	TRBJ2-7	ASSGKGLADYEQY
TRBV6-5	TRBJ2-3	ASSEGRTDTQY
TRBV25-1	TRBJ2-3	ASSGLADTQY
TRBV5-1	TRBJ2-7	ASSPLAGGPVEQY
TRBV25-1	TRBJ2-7	ASSESASGSMVYEQY
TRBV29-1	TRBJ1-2	SVYGPGGYT
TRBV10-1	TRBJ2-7	ASSEGLAGSQY